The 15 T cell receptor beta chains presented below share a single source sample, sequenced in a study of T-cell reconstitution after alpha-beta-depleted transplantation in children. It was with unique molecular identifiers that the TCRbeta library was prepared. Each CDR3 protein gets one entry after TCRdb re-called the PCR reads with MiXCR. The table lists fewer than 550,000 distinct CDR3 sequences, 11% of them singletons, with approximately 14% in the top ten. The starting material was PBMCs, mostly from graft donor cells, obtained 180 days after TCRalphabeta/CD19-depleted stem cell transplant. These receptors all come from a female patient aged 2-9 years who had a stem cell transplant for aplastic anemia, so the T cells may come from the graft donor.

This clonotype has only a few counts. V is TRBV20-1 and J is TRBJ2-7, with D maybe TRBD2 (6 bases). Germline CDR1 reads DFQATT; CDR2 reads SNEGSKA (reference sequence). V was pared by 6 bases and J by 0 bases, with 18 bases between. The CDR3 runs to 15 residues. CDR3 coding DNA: TGCAGTGCAACCTCCTCATCGGGGGTCTCCTACGAGCAGTACTTC. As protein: CSATSSSGVSYEQYF.

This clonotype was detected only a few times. CDR3 bases: TGTGCCATCAGTGATTTGGACAGGGCCCTTAAAGAAGCTTTCTTT. It encodes CAISDLDRALKEAFF. This chain links TRBV10-3 with TRBJ1-1, with 8 nucleotides matching TRBD1. Germline V gene data show CDR1 as ENHRY and CDR2 as SYGVKD. Trimming removed 3 bases from V and 8 bases from J; junction bases left unmatched: 11. CDR3 length: 15 amino acids.

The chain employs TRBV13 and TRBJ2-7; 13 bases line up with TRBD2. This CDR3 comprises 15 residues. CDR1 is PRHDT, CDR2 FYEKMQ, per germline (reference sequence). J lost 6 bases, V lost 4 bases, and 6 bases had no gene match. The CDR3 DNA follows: TGTGCCAGCAGCTGGACTAGCGGGAGAGCAGGCGAGCAGTACTTC. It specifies CASSWTSGRAGEQYF. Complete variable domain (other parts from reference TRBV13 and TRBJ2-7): AAGVIQSPRHLIKEKRETATLKCYPIPRHDTVYWYQQGPGQDPQFLISFYEKMQSDKGSIPDRFSAQQFSDYHSELNMSSLELGDSALYFCASSWTSGRAGEQYFGPGTRLTVT.

The CDR3 bases are TGTGCCAGCAGTTTTCCCAGCACAGCTAATGAAAAACTGTTTTTT. Protein: CASSFPSTANEKLFF. V is TRBV28 and J is TRBJ1-4; D remains unclear. V lost 3 bases, J lost 3 bases, and 11 bases lay in between. The CDR3 runs 15 residues. Germline V gene sequence: CDR1 MDHEN, CDR2 SYDVKM.

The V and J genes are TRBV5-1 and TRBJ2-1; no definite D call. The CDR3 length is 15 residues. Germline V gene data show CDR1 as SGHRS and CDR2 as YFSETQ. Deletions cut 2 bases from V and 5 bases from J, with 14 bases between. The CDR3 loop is CASSLRRASNNEQFF. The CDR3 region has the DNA TGCGCCAGCAGCTTACGCCGGGCTTCGAACAATGAGCAGTTCTTC.

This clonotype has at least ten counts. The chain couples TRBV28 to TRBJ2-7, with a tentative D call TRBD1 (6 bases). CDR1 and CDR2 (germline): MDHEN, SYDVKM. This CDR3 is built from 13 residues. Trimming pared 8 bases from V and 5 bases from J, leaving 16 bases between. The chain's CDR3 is CASEGVPDNEQYF. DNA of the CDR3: TGTGCCAGCGAGGGGGTGCCTGATAACGAGCAGTACTTC.

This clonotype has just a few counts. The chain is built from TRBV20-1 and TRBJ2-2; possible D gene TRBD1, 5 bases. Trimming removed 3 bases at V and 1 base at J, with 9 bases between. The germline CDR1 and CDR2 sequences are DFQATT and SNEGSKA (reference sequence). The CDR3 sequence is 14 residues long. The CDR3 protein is CSASGQMNTGELFF. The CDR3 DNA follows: TGCAGTGCTAGTGGACAAATGAACACCGGGGAGCTGTTTTTT.

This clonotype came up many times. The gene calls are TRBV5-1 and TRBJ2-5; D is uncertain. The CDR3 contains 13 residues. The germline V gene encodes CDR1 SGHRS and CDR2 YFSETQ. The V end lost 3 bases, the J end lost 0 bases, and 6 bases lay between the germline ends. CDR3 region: CASSSRDQETQYF. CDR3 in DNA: TGCGCCAGCAGCTCCCGGGACCAAGAGACCCAGTACTTC. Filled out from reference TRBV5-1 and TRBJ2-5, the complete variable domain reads KAGVTQTPRYLIKTRGQQVTLSCSPISGHRSVSWYQQTPGQGLQFLFEYFSETQRNKGNFPGRFSGRQFSNSRSEMNVSTLELGDSALYLCASSSRDQETQYFGPGTRLLVL.

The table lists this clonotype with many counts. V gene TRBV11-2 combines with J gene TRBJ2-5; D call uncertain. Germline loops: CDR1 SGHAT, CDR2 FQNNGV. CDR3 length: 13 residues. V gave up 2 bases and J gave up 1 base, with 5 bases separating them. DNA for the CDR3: TGTGCCAGCAGCTTATTTAGCCAAGAGACCCAGTACTTC. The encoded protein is CASSLFSQETQYF.

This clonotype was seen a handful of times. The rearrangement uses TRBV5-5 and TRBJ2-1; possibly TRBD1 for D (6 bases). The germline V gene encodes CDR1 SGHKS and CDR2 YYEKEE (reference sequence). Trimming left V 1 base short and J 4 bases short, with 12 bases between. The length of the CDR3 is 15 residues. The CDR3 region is CASSLHREFYNEQFF. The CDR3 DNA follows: TGTGCCAGCAGCTTGCACAGGGAGTTTTACAATGAGCAGTTCTTC.

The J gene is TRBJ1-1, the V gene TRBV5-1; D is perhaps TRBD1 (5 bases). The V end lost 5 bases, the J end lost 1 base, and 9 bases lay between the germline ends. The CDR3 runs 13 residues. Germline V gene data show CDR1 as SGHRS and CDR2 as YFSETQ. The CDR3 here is CASRPGPNTEAFF. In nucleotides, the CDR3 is TGCGCCAGCAGACCGGGGCCGAACACTGAAGCTTTCTTT.

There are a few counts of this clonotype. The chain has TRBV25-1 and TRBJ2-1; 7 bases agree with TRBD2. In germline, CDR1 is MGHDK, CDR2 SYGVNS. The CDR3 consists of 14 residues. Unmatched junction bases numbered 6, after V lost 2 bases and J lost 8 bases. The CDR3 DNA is TGTGCCAGCAGTGAAGCGGGAGCTATCTATGAGCAGTTCTTC. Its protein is CASSEAGAIYEQFF. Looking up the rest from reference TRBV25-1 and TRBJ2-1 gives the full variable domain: EADIYQTPRYLVIGTGKKITLECSQTMGHDKMYWYQQDPGMELHLIHYSYGVNSTEKGDLSSESTVSRIRTEHFPLTLESARPSHTSQYLCASSEAGAIYEQFFGPGTRLTVL.

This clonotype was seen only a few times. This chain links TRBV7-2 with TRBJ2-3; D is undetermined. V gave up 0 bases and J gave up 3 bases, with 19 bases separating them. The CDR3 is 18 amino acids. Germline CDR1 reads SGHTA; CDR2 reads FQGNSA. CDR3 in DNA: TGTGCCAGCAGCTTAGCGATCGCAGGAATTCATCCAACAGATACGCAGTATTTT. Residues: CASSLAIAGIHPTDTQYF.

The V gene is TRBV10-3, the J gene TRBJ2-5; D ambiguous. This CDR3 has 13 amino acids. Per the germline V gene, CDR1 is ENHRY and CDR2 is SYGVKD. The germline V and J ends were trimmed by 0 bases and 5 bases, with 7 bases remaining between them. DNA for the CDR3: TGTGCCATCAGTGAGTCGGGCAGGGAGACCCAGTACTTC. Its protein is CAISESGRETQYF.

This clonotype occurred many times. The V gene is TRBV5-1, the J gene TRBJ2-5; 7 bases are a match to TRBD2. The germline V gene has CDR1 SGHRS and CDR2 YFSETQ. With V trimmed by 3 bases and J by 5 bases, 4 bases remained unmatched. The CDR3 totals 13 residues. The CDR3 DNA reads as TGCGCCAGCAGCTGGACTAGATGGGAGACCCAGTACTTC. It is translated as CASSWTRWETQYF.